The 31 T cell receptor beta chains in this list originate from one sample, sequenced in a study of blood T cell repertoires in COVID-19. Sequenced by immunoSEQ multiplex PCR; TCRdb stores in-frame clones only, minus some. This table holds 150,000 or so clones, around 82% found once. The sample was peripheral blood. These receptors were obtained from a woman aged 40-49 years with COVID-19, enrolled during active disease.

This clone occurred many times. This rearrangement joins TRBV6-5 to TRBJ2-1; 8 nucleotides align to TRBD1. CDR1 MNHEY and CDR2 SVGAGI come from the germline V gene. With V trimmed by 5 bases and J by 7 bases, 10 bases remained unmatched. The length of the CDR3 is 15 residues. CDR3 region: CASSLQRQGWNEQFF. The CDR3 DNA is TGTGCCAGCAGTCTTCAGCGACAGGGGTGGAATGAGCAGTTCTTC.

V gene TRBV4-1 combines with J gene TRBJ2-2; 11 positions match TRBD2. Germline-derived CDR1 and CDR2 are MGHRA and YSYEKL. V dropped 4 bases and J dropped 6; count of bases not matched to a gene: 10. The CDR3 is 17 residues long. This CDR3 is CASSPHPTSGGSGELFF. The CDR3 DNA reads TGCGCCAGCAGCCCCCATCCCACTAGCGGGGGTTCCGGGGAGCTGTTTTTT.

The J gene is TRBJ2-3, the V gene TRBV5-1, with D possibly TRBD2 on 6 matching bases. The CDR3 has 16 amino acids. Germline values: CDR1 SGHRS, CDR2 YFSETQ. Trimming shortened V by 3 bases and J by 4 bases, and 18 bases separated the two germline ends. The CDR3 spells CASSSGRPGDSDTQYF. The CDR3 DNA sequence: TGCGCCAGCAGCTCAGGACGACCCGGGGACTCAGATACGCAGTATTTT.

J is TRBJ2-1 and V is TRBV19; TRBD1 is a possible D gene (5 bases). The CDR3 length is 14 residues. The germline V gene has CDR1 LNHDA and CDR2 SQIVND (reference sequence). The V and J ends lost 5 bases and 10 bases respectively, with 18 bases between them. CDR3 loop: CASSGAGRTREQFF. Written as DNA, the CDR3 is TGTGCCAGTAGTGGGGCAGGAAGGACCCGGGAGCAGTTCTTC.

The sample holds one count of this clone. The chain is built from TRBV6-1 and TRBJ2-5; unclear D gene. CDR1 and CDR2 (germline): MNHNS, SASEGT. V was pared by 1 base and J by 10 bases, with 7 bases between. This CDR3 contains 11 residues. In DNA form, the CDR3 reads TGTGCCAGCAGTGAAGGAGGTGACCAGTACTTC. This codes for CASSEGGDQYF.

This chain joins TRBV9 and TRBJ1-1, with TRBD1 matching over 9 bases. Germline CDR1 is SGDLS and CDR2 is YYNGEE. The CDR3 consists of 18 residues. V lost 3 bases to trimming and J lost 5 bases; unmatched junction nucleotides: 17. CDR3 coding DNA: TGTGCCAGCAGCGACCGACCCGGGACAGGGAAAGCATGGACTGAAGCTTTCTTT. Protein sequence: CASSDRPGTGKAWTEAFF.

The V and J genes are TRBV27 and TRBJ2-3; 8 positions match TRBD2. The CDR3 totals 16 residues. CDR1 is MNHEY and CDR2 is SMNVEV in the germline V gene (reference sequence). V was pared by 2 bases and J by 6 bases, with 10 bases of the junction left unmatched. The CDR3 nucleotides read TGTGCCAGCAGTTTACTGCCGGGACTAGTTCGGGATACGCAGTATTTT. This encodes CASSLLPGLVRDTQYF.

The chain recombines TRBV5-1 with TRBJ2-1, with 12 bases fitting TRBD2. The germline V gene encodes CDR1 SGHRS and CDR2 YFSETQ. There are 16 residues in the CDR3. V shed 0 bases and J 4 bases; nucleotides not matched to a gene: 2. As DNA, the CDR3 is TGCGCCAGCAGCTTGGGGGGACTAGCGGGTTACAATGAGCAGTTCTTC. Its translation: CASSLGGLAGYNEQFF.

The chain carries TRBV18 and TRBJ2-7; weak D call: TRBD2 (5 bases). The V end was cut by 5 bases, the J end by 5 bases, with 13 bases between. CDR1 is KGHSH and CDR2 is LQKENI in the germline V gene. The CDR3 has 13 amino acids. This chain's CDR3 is CASSNQHGDEQYF. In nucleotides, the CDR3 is TGTGCCAGCTCAAACCAGCACGGGGACGAGCAGTACTTC.

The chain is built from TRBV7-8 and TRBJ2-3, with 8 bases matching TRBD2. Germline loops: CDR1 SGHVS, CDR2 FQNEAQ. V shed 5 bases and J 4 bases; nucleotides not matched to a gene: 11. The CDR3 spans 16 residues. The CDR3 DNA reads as TGTGCCAGCAGCCCCTCGCCGGGACTAGTCGCAGATACGCAGTATTTT. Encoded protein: CASSPSPGLVADTQYF.

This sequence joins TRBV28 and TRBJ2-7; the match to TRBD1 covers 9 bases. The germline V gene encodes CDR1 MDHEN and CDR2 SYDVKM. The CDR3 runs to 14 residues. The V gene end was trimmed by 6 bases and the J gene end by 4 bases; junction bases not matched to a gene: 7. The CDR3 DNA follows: TGTGCCAGCAGCGAAGACAGGGGGAATTACGAGCAGTACTTC. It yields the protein CASSEDRGNYEQYF. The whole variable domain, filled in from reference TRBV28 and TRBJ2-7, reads DVKVTQSSRYLVKRTGEKVFLECVQDMDHENMFWYRQDPGLGLRLIYFSYDVKMKEKGDIPEGYSVSREKKERFSLILESASTNQTSMYLCASSEDRGNYEQYFGPGTRLTVT.

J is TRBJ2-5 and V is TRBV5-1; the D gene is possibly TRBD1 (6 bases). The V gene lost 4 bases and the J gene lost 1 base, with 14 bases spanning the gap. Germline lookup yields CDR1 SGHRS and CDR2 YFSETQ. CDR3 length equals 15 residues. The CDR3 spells CASSHTGNFQETQYF. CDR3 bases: TGCGCCAGCAGCCACACAGGGAACTTCCAAGAGACCCAGTACTTC.

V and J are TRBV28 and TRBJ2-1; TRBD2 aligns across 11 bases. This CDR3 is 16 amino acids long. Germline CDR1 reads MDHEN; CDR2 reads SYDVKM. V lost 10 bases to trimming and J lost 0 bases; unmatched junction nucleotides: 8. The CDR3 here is CAISLAGGDSYNEQFF. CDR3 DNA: TGTGCCATCTCATTAGCGGGAGGGGACTCCTACAATGAGCAGTTCTTC.

Here the CDR3 reads CASSMGGGYEDTQYF. The CDR3 DNA reads TGTGCCAGCAGCATGGGCGGGGGATATGAAGATACGCAGTATTTT. This chain uses TRBV6-5 with TRBJ2-3; 7 nucleotides align to TRBD2. CDR3 length: 15 residues. Per germline, CDR1 MNHEY and CDR2 SVGAGI. Trimming took 6 bases from V and 5 from J; bases not matched to a gene: 11.

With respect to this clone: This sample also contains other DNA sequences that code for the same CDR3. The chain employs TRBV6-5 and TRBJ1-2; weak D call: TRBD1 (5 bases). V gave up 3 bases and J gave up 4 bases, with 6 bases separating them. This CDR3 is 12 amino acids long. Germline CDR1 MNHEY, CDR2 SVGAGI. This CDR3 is CASSYRGYGYTF. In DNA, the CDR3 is TGTGCCAGCAGTTATAGGGGCTATGGCTACACCTTC.

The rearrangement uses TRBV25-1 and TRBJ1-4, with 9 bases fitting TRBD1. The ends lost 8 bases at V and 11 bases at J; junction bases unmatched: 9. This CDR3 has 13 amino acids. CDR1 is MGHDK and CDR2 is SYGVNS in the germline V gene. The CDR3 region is CASRDRVLEKLFF. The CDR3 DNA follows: TGTGCCAGCCGGGACAGGGTTCTTGAGAAACTGTTTTTT.

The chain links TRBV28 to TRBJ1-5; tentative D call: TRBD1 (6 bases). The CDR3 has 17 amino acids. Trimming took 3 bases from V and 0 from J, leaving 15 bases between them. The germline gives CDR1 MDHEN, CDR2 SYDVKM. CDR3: CASSFFAGAHSNQPQHF. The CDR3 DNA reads TGTGCCAGCAGTTTTTTTGCGGGGGCTCATAGCAATCAGCCCCAGCATTTT.

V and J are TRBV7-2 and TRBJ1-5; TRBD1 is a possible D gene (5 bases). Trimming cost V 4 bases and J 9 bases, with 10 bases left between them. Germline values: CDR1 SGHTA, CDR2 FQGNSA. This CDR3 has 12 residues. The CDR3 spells CASSSTDTPQHF. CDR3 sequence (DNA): TGTGCCAGCAGCTCTACGGACACGCCCCAGCATTTT.

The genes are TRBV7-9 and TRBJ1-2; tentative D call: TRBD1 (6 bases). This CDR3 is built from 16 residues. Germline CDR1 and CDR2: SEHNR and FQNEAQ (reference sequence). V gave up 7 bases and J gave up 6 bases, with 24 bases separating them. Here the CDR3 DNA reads TGTGCCAGCACCATGACAGGAGACTTCCTAAAAAATGGCTACACCTTC. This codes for CASTMTGDFLKNGYTF.

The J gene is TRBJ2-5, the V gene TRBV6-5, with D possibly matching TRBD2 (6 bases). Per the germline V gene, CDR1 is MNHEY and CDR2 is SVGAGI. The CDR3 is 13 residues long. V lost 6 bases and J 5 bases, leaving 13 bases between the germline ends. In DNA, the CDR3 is TGTGCCAGCAGGACCCGGGACTGGGAGACCCAGTACTTC. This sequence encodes CASRTRDWETQYF.

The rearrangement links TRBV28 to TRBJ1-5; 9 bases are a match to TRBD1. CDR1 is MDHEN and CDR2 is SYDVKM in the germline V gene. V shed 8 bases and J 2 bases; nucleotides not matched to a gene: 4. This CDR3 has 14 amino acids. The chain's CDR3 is CASGRTGGNQPQHF. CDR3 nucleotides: TGTGCCAGCGGAAGGACAGGGGGCAATCAGCCCCAGCATTTT.

CDR3 in amino acids: CASSIVGYGYTF. In nucleotides, the CDR3 is TGTGCCAGTAGTATAGTCGGTTATGGCTACACCTTC. The V and J genes are TRBV19 and TRBJ1-2; D call uncertain. The length of the CDR3 is 12 residues. Germline loops: CDR1 LNHDA, CDR2 SQIVND (reference sequence). The V end lost 1 base, the J end lost 5 bases, and 5 bases lay between the germline ends.

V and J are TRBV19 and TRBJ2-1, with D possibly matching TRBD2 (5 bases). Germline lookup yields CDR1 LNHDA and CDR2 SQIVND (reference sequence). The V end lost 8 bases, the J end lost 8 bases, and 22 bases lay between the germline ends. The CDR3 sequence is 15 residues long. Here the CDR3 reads CASAATDSPEYEQFF. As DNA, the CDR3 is TGTGCCAGTGCAGCTACGGACTCCCCAGAATATGAGCAGTTCTTC.

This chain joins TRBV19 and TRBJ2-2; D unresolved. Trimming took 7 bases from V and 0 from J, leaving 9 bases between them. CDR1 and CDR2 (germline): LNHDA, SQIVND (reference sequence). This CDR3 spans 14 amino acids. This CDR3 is CASMVYTNTGELFF. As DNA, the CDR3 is TGTGCCAGTATGGTCTATACGAACACCGGGGAGCTGTTTTTT.

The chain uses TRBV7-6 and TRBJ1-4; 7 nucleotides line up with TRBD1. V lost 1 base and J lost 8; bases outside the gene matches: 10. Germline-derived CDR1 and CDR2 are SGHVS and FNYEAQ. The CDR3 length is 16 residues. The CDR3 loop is CASSLESGQVAEKLFF. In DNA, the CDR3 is TGTGCCAGCAGCTTAGAATCCGGACAGGTCGCCGAAAAACTGTTTTTT. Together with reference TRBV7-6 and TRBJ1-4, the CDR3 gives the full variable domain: GAGVSQSPRYKVTKRGQDVALRCDPISGHVSLYWYRQALGQGPEFLTYFNYEAQQDKSGLPNDRFSAERPEGSISTLTIQRTEQRDSAMYRCASSLESGQVAEKLFFGSGTQLSVL.

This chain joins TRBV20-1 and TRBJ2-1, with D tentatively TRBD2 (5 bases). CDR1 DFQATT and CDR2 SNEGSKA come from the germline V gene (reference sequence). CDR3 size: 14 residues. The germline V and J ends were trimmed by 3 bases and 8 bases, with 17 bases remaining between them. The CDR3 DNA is TGCAGTGCTAGTGCTAGCATCCGAAGGGATGAGCAGTTCTTC. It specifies CSASASIRRDEQFF.

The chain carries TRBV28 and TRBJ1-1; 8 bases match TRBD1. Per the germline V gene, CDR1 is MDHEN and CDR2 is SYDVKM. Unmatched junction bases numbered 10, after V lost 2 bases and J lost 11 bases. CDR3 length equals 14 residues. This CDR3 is CASSLPKTGALAFF. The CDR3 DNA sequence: TGTGCCAGCAGTTTACCCAAGACAGGGGCTCTGGCTTTCTTT.

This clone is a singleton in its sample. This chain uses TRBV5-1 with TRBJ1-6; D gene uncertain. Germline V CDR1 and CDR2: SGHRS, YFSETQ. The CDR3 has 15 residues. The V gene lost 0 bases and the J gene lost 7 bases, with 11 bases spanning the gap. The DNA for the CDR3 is TGCGCCAGCAGCTTGGTCGGCAGGTCGAATTCACCCCTCCACTTT. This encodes CASSLVGRSNSPLHF. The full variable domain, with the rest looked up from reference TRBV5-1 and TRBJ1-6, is KAGVTQTPRYLIKTRGQQVTLSCSPISGHRSVSWYQQTPGQGLQFLFEYFSETQRNKGNFPGRFSGRQFSNSRSEMNVSTLELGDSALYLCASSLVGRSNSPLHFGNGTRLTVT.

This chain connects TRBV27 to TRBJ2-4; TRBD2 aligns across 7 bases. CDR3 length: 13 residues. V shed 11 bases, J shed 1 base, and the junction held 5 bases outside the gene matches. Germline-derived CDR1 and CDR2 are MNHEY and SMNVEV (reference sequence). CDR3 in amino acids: CAAGRGAKNIQYF. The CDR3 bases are TGTGCCGCAGGGAGGGGTGCCAAAAACATTCAGTACTTC.

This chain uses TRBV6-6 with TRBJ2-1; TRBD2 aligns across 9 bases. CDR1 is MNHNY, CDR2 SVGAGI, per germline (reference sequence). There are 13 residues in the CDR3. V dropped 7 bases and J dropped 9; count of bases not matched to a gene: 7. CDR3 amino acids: CASTEREVLEQFF. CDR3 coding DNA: TGTGCCAGCACCGAGCGGGAGGTGCTTGAGCAGTTCTTC.

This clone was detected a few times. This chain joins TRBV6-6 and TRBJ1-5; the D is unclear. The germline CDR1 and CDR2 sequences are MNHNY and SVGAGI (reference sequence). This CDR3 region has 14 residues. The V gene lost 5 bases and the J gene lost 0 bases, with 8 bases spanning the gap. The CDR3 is CASSGRDSNQPQHF. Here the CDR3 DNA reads TGTGCCAGCAGTGGCCGTGATAGCAATCAGCCCCAGCATTTT.